The clone carrying this T cell receptor (beta chain) appeared many times. Its antigen remains unknown. The sample comes from a study of glioma-infiltrating T cells. Study observations and caveats: Gliomas, especially low-grade, showed above-expected tissue-blood divergence; non-neoplastic patients showed below. Very few CDR3 sequences were shared between tissue and blood.

The iRepertoire nested amplicon-rescue multiplex PCR amplified TCR alpha and beta CDR3s from RNA. TCRdb itself ran the multiplex PCR reads through MiXCR, one entry per CDR3 protein. The sample holds tens of thousands of distinct CDR3 sequences, around 42% seen once. Looked up from germline, CDR1 is MNHNY and CDR2 is SVGAGI (reference sequence). The CDR3 has 14 amino acids. The V end was cut by 2 bases, the J end by 2 bases, with 10 bases between. The sample was glioma tissue, nonneoplastic brain tissue, or PBMCs (not recorded which). The origin of this receptor is a human donor with low-grade glioma or glioblastoma, undergoing nonglioma brain surgery, or in good health (not recorded which). V and J are TRBV6-6 and TRBJ2-7, with D hard to call. CDR3: CASSYGVETYEQYF. CDR3 DNA: TGTGCCAGCAGTTACGGGGTTGAGACCTACGAGCAGTACTTC.